This T cell receptor (beta chain) was recorded in a study of low-dose radiotherapy and immunotherapy resistance in tumors. On the study more broadly: Cohort 2, a group dosed every two weeks at 1 Gy per fraction, received 13 Gy in total over 26 weeks. Intravenous ipilimumab 1 mg/kg every six weeks was given with nivolumab 240 mg every two weeks. One day prior to radiation and immunotherapy, intravenous cyclophosphamide at 200 mg/m2 was given, repeated every two weeks. Patients took oral aspirin 300 mg daily for four cycles from cycle 1 day 1.

Both TCRalpha and TCRbeta chains were reverse transcribed with V-gene-specific primers. A roughly 20-cycle PCR with a constant-region primer and V-primer adapter amplified TCRs. MiXCR, run by TCRdb on the reads, gives a single entry per CDR3 protein. The sample records tens of thousands of distinct CDR3 sequences, around 17% being singletons. The sample's time point: before trial treatment. This clonotype was counted at least ten times. Germline V gene data show CDR1 as MNHEY and CDR2 as SMNVEV (reference sequence). V gave up 5 bases and J gave up 4 bases, with 18 bases separating them. This CDR3 has 15 amino acids.

The clonotype comes from a male donor with prostate cancer. This chain links TRBV27 with TRBJ2-7; D possibly corresponds to TRBD2 (6 bases). Source: PBMCs, taken before treatment. CDR3 residues: CASSPKAEGFYEQYF. CDR3 nucleotides: TGTGCCAGCAGTCCAAAAGCGGAGGGGTTTTACGAGCAGTACTTC.